These T cell receptor beta chains were read from a single sample in a study of T cells in Graves' hyperthyroidism and ophthalmopathy. Using its own MiXCR run on the multiplex PCR reads, TCRdb lists one record per CDR3 protein. The sample shows some 720,000 distinct CDR3 sequences, approximately 16% of them seen only once. Input material: blood. These receptors were taken from a man younger than 35 with Graves' hyperthyroidism. The CDR3 runs from the conserved cysteine through the conserved F or W.

j_gene	v_gene	CDR3aa
TRBJ2-2	TRBV6-2/TRBV6-3	CASSYSTSPTGELFF
TRBJ2-1	TRBV20-1	CSARDPTSGSNEQFF
TRBJ2-1	TRBV20-1	CSASGLAAYNEQFF
TRBJ2-2	TRBV11-3	CASSLGGGSGELFF
TRBJ1-3	TRBV28	CASSYSTTVVSGNTIYF
TRBJ2-3	TRBV20-1	CSPLRGSTDTQYF
TRBJ2-7	TRBV3-1	CASSERDSPYEQYF
TRBJ2-3	TRBV6-1	CASSEREYSDTQYF
TRBJ1-2	TRBV19	CASSDRGRGGYTF
TRBJ2-4	TRBV7-3	CASSLPGQNIQYF
TRBJ2-3	TRBV30	CAWSMGAGPTDTQYF
TRBJ1-5	TRBV20-1	CSAREHRNQPQHF
TRBJ1-5	TRBV18	CASSPQENQPQHF
TRBJ2-5	TRBV29-1	CSVEERGQGETQYF
TRBJ1-2	TRBV5-1	CASRLGGDPRYYGYTF
TRBJ2-2	TRBV13	CASSSKVHRDGSTGELFF
TRBJ1-5	TRBV19	CATAQLYSNQPQHF
TRBJ2-1	TRBV10-3	CAISDEPRRDEQFF
TRBJ2-3	TRBV6-2/TRBV6-3	CASSYSVVGLGTDTQYF
TRBJ2-1	TRBV4-1	CASSQSGGRYNEQFF
TRBJ2-7	TRBV6-1	CASSPKLAGPYEQYF
TRBJ1-2	TRBV29-1	CSVEQDRGYGYTF
TRBJ2-3	TRBV18	CASSPASGTINTQYF
TRBJ2-7	TRBV6-1	CASRVPGYEQYF
TRBJ2-7	TRBV18	CASSQQGTSEQYF
TRBJ2-7	TRBV2	CASSVGVGGKQYF
TRBJ2-1	TRBV11-3	CASSSRGGLAGEGYNEQFF
TRBJ2-7	TRBV28	CASSFVQESSYEQYF
TRBJ2-5	TRBV6-2/TRBV6-3	CASSTPSTGETQYF
TRBJ2-7	TRBV4-1	CASSPPGRAYEQYF
TRBJ1-1	TRBV12-3/TRBV12-4	CASSPGQERGAFF